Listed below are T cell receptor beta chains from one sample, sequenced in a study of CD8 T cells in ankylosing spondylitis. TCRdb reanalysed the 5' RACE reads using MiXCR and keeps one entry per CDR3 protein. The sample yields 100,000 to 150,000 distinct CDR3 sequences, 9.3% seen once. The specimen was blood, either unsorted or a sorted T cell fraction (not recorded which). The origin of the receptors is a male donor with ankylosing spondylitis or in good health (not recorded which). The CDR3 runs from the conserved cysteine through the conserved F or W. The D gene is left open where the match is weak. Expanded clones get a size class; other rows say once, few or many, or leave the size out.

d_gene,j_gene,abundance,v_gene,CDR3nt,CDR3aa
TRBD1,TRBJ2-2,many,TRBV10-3,TGTGCCATCAGTGGTTCGACAGGGTCCAAAACCGGGGAGCTGTTTTTT,CAISGSTGSKTGELFF
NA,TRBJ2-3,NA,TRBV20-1,TGCAGTGCCACCCACCGTGGAAGCACAGATACGCAGTATTTT,CSATHRGSTDTQYF
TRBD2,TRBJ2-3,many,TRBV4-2,TGTGCCAGCAGCCAAAGATCCGGGACTAGCGGCACAGATACGCAGTATTTT,CASSQRSGTSGTDTQYF
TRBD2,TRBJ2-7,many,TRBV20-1,TGCAGTGCTCAGACTAGCACCAGCTACGAGCAGTACTTC,CSAQTSTSYEQYF
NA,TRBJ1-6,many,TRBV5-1,TGCGCCAGCAGCCCGGACAAGACACCCCTCCACTTT,CASSPDKTPLHF
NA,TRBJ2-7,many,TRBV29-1,TGCAGCGTTACGGTACCTATCGGAGAGCGCGAGCAGTACTTC,CSVTVPIGEREQYF
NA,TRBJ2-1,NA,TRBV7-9,TGTGCCAGCAGCTTAGTCGGGGGCGGTGAGTTTTTCTTC,CASSLVGGGEFFF
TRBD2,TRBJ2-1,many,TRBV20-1,TGCAGTGCTAGCCATGGACTAGCGGGGTACAATGAGCAGTTCTTC,CSASHGLAGYNEQFF
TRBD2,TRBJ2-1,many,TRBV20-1,TGCAGTGCTAGACTAGCGGGAGTCAATGAGCAGTTCTTC,CSARLAGVNEQFF
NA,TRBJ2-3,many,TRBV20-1,TGCAGTGCTACTAAGTCGGCAGATACGCAGTATTTT,CSATKSADTQYF
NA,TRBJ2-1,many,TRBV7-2,TGTGCCAGCAGCCACCCAAACAATGAGCAGTTCTTC,CASSHPNNEQFF
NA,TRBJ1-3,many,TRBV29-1,TGCAGCGTTGAAGAATTGGGTAGCCCTGGAAACACCATATATTTT,CSVEELGSPGNTIYF
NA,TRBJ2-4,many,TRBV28,TGTGCCAGCAGCCCGCTCGGTCTAGCCAAAAACATTCAGTACTTC,CASSPLGLAKNIQYF
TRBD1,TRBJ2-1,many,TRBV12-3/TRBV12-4,TGTGCCAGCAGTAAACCGGGACAGAACTACAATGAGCAGTTCTTC,CASSKPGQNYNEQFF
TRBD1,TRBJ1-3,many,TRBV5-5,TGTGCCAGCAGCCCGGCGACAGGGGTCGGAAACACCATATATTTT,CASSPATGVGNTIYF
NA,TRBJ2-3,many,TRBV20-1,TGCAGTGCTAGAGATCTACTAGACGGTACGGATACGCAGTATTTT,CSARDLLDGTDTQYF
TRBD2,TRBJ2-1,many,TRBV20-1,TGCAGTGCTAGTCTAGCGGCCACTAGCTCCTACAATGAGCAGTTCTTC,CSASLAATSSYNEQFF
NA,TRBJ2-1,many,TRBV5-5,TGTGCCAGCAGCCTGGGGAATGAGCAGTTCTTC,CASSLGNEQFF
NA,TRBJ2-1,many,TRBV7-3,TGTGCCAGCAGCCCCGGACTGTTCCCCGACTACAATGAGCAGTTCTTC,CASSPGLFPDYNEQFF
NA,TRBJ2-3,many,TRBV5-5,TGTGCCAGCAGTCCTACTTTTAGGGATACGCAGTATTTT,CASSPTFRDTQYF
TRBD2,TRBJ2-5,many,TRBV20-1,TGCAGTGCTGCGACTAGCGGGAGGCCACTAGAGACCCAGTACTTC,CSAATSGRPLETQYF
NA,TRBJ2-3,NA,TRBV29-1,TGCAGCGTTGCCCCCCCTCCCACAGATACGCAGTATTTT,CSVAPPPTDTQYF
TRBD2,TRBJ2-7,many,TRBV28,TGTGCCAGCAGCCGAGGACTAGCGGGGCTTCCCTACGAGCAGTACTTC,CASSRGLAGLPYEQYF
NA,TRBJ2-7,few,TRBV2,TGTGCCAGCAACTTACAGGGACGAGGGAACTACGAGCAGTACTTC,CASNLQGRGNYEQYF
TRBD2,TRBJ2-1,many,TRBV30,TGTGCCTGGAGTACGGGACTAGCGGGGATGAAGCAGTTCTTC,CAWSTGLAGMKQFF
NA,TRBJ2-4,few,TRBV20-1,TGCAGTGCTAGCAAGGACAGCAAAAACATTCAGTACTTC,CSASKDSKNIQYF
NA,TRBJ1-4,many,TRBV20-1,TGCAGTGCCGGGTACAGTCCTAATGAAAAACTGTTTTTT,CSAGYSPNEKLFF
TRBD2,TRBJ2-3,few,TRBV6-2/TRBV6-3,TGTGCCAGCCAGGGATACGGGACTAGGGATCACCGCACAGATACGCAGTATTTT,CASQGYGTRDHRTDTQYF
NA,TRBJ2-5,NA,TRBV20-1,TGCAGTGCTAGGTGGGGGATTGGGGAGACCCAGTACTTC,CSARWGIGETQYF
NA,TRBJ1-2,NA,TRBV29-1,TGCAGCGTTGGGGGGGGACCGTATGGCTACACCTTC,CSVGGGPYGYTF
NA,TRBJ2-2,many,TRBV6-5,TGTGCCAGCAGTTACCCTCGGGACGGGGGCACCGGGGAGCTGTTTTTT,CASSYPRDGGTGELFF
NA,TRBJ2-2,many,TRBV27,TGTGCCAGCAGTTTATTCCCGGGGACGAACACCGGGGAGCTGTTTTTT,CASSLFPGTNTGELFF
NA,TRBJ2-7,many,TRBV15,TGTGCCACCAGCAGAGATCATCACGAGCAGTACTTC,CATSRDHHEQYF
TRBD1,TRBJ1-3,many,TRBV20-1,TGCAGTGCCCGGGGACAGGGGGCTGGAAACACCATATATTTT,CSARGQGAGNTIYF
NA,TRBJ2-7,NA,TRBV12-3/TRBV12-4,TGTGCCAGCAGTCCATCAGGGGTCCCCGAGCAGTACTTC,CASSPSGVPEQYF
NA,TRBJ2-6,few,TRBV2,TGTGCCAGCAGTGAAGCGGGGGCAGTATTCTCTGGGGCCAACGTCCTGACTTTC,CASSEAGAVFSGANVLTF
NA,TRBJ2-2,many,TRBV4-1,TGCGCCAGCAGCGACCTTAGGTCGTCGGAGCTGTTTTTT,CASSDLRSSELFF
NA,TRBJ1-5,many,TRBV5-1,TGCGCCAGCAGCTTGTCAGGGGCTCTCAATCAGCCCCAGCATTTT,CASSLSGALNQPQHF
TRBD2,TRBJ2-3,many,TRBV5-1,TGCGCCAGCAGCTTGACTAGCGGGATGACGCTAGGTACGCAGTATTTT,CASSLTSGMTLGTQYF
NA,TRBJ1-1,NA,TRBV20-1,TGCAGTGCCCCTGGCCAGCCGAACACTGAAGCTTTCTTT,CSAPGQPNTEAFF
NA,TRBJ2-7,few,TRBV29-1,TGCAGCGTTGAGGCCAGGGGTTACGAGCAGTACTTC,CSVEARGYEQYF
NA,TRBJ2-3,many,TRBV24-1,TGTGCCACCAGTGATTATACACGGGATGGAACAGATACGCAGTATTTT,CATSDYTRDGTDTQYF
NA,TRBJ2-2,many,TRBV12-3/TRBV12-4,TGTGCCAGCAGTTTAGCAGGGGGGGGTACCGGGGAGCTGTTTTTT,CASSLAGGGTGELFF
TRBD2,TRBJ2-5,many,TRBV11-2,TGTGCCAGCAGCTTAACCGTCCGGGAGGGAGGATGGGAGACCCAGTACTTC,CASSLTVREGGWETQYF
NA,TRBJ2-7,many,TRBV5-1,TGCGCCAGCAGCCGCGACGTGGAGGGCGAGCAGTACTTC,CASSRDVEGEQYF
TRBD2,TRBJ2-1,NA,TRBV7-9,TGTGCCAGCAGCTCAACTAGCGGGAGGGCCGGTGAGCAGTTCTTC,CASSSTSGRAGEQFF
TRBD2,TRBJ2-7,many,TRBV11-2,TGTGCCAGCAGCCCGAACCCTAGCGGGAGTATTGGGGAGCAGTACTTC,CASSPNPSGSIGEQYF
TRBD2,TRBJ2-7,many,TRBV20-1,TGCAGTGCTAGAGATCTGCTAGCGGGATTCAACGAGCAGTACTTC,CSARDLLAGFNEQYF
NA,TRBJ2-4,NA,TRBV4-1,TGCGCCAGCAGCCACGTATACGGCAGTCAGTACTTC,CASSHVYGSQYF
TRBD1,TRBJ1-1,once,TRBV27,TGTGCCAGCAGCCAACAGGGGAGGACTGAAGCTTTCTTT,CASSQQGRTEAFF
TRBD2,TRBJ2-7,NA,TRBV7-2,TGTGCCAGCAGCTTAGTTCTGAGCGGGAGAAAGAACGAGCAGTACTTC,CASSLVLSGRKNEQYF
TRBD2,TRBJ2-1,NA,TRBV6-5,TGTGCCAGCAGTTACTCGTCTAGCGGAACCTACAATGAGCAGTTCTTC,CASSYSSSGTYNEQFF
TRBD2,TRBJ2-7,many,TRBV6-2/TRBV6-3,TGTGCCAGCAGTTACAGGGGGGGACTAGCGGGCAGAAAGGTTTCCTACGAGCAGTACTTC,CASSYRGGLAGRKVSYEQYF
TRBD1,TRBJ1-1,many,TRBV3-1,TGTGCCAGCAGCCGTGGACAGGTTGGGAACACTGAAGCTTTCTTT,CASSRGQVGNTEAFF
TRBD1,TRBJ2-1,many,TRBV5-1,TGCGCCAGCAGCGAGGGACAGGGTACCTACAATGAGCAGTTCTTC,CASSEGQGTYNEQFF
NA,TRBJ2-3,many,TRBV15,TGTGCCACCAGCAGAGATCGTCTCACCGGGGGTGCCACAGATACGCAGTATTTT,CATSRDRLTGGATDTQYF
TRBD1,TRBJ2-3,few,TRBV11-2,TGTGCCAGCAGCTGGGGACAGAGCACAGATACGCAGTATTTT,CASSWGQSTDTQYF
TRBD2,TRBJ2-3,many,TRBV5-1,TGCGCCAGCAGCTTGGCCTGGGCGGGAGTGGGCACAGATACGCAGTATTTT,CASSLAWAGVGTDTQYF
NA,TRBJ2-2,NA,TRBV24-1,TGTGCCACCAGTGGCCAGATCACCGGGGAGCTGTTTTTT,CATSGQITGELFF
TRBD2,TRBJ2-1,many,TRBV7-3,TGTGCCAGCAGTTTGAGCGGGAGGGAAAACAATGAGCAGTTCTTC,CASSLSGRENNEQFF